One and the same sample provided the 12 T cell receptor beta chains below, sequenced in a study of blood T cell repertoires in COVID-19. Method: immunoSEQ multiplex PCR; TCRdb's copy keeps in-frame clones and lacks some. The profile shows hundreds of thousands of clones, 85% to 90% of them singletons. Sequenced: PBMCs or T cells enriched from blood (not recorded which). The receptors here all came from a man aged 25-45 years who had recovered from COVID-19.

V gene TRBV28 combines with J gene TRBJ2-3, with D possibly being TRBD1 (6 bases). Germline V gives CDR1 MDHEN, CDR2 SYDVKM. This CDR3 comprises 15 residues. Between the trimmed V and J ends, which lost 4 bases and 3 bases, there was a span of 14 bases. CDR3 sequence reads: CASSSPGAGTDTQYF. CDR3 coding DNA: TGTGCCAGCAGTTCCCCAGGGGCTGGGACAGATACGCAGTATTTT.

This clone turned up a few times. This chain joins TRBV2 and TRBJ2-7; 8 nucleotides match TRBD1. Germline CDR1 is SNHLY and CDR2 is FYNNEI. CDR3 length equals 15 residues. V shed 6 bases, J shed 3 bases, and the junction held 10 bases outside the gene matches. The CDR3 protein is CASRPGQALIYEQYF. CDR3 in DNA: TGTGCCAGCAGGCCGGGACAGGCCCTAATCTACGAGCAGTACTTC.

The rearrangement uses TRBV30 and TRBJ2-7; tentative D call: TRBD1 (5 bases). The CDR3 runs 11 residues. The germline gives CDR1 GTSNPN, CDR2 SVGIG (reference sequence). V was trimmed by 3 bases and J by 2 bases, leaving 5 bases between them. The CDR3, as DNA: TGTGCCTGGAGAGGGGCCTACGAGCAGTACTTC. It yields the protein CAWRGAYEQYF.

The rearrangement joins TRBV10-3 to TRBJ1-2, with 9 bases that match TRBD1. CDR1 is ENHRY, CDR2 SYGVKD, per germline. The CDR3 is 16 amino acids. The V segment lost 2 bases and the J segment 7 bases; nucleotides outside the gene matches: 11. CDR3 sequence (DNA): TGTGCCATCAGTGAGGCGGGGACAGGGCCTCACCGTGGCTACACCTTC. It translates to CAISEAGTGPHRGYTF.

The J gene is TRBJ2-7, the V gene TRBV27, with 12 bases fitting TRBD2. The CDR3 runs 17 residues. Trimming cost V 5 bases and J 5 bases; bases outside gene matches: 13. Germline CDR1 MNHEY, CDR2 SMNVEV (reference sequence). Written as DNA, the CDR3 is TGTGCCAGCAGTCAATGGGGGACTAGCGGGCCGGGGAACGAGCAGTACTTC. Protein product: CASSQWGTSGPGNEQYF.

This chain uses TRBV19 with TRBJ1-1; D may be TRBD1 (6 bases). The CDR3 is made up of 17 amino acids. Germline CDR1 reads LNHDA; CDR2 reads SQIVND (reference sequence). V lost 4 bases and J lost 0, with 18 bases in between. The CDR3 nucleotides are TGTGCCAGTAGTACACCCATGGACAGCGCTTTGAACACTGAAGCTTTCTTT. Translating it yields CASSTPMDSALNTEAFF. Combining the CDR3 with reference TRBV19 and TRBJ1-1 gives the whole variable domain DGGITQSPKYLFRKEGQNVTLSCEQNLNHDAMYWYRQDPGQGLRLIYYSQIVNDFQKGDIAEGYSVSREKKESFPLTVTSAQKNPTAFYLCASSTPMDSALNTEAFFGQGTRLTVV.

This chain joins TRBV7-3 and TRBJ2-3; D uncertain. This CDR3 region has 15 residues. Deletions cut 0 bases from V and 7 bases from J, with 14 bases between. Germline loops: CDR1 SGHTA, CDR2 FQGTGA. The CDR3 is CASSLTPTLSYTQYF. DNA of the CDR3: TGTGCCAGCAGCTTAACGCCGACACTTTCTTATACGCAGTATTTT.

The V call is TRBV20-1, the J call TRBJ2-2; the match to TRBD2 covers 8 bases. This CDR3 spans 15 amino acids. Looked up from germline, CDR1 is DFQATT and CDR2 is SNEGSKA (reference sequence). The V and J ends lost 3 bases and 8 bases, in that order; junction bases with no gene match: 11. For the CDR3, the DNA is TGCAGTGCTAGTACGAGCGGGAGAGTAATTGGGGAGCTGTTTTTT. Translated: CSASTSGRVIGELFF.

The chain has TRBV5-4 and TRBJ2-2, with D maybe TRBD2 (6 bases). V was shortened by 1 base and J by 5 bases, with 12 bases between the two germline ends. The germline gives CDR1 SGHNT, CDR2 YYREEE (reference sequence). This CDR3 contains 15 residues. The CDR3: CASSLFGAGTGELFF. The CDR3 region has the DNA TGTGCCAGCAGCTTGTTTGGGGCGGGGACCGGGGAGCTGTTTTTT.

This clone showed up just once. V is TRBV19 and J is TRBJ2-1, with 11 positions matching TRBD2. Per the germline V gene, CDR1 is LNHDA and CDR2 is SQIVND (reference sequence). CDR3 size: 17 residues. J gave up 5 bases and V 1 base, and 7 bases lay outside the gene matches. CDR3 nucleotide sequence: TGTGCCAGTAGTATAGGGGGACTAGCGGAGCCCCACAATGAGCAGTTCTTC. Protein product: CASSIGGLAEPHNEQFF.

The genes are TRBV18 and TRBJ1-5; D not resolved. CDR3 length: 16 residues. The V gene lost 3 bases and the J gene lost 2 bases, with 14 bases spanning the gap. Germline V gene sequence: CDR1 KGHSH, CDR2 LQKENI. This CDR3 is CASSPGRMGGNQPQHF. The CDR3 DNA reads TGTGCCAGCTCACCGGGCAGGATGGGAGGCAATCAGCCCCAGCATTTT.

This clone was observed a handful of times. The V and J genes are TRBV19 and TRBJ1-5; D is unresolved. Between the trimmed V and J ends, which lost 2 bases and 0 bases, there was a span of 8 bases. From germline, CDR1 is LNHDA and CDR2 SQIVND (reference sequence). CDR3 length: 15 residues. CDR3 protein: CASSITLTSNQPQHF. The CDR3 nucleotides are TGTGCCAGTAGTATAACTCTAACTAGCAATCAGCCCCAGCATTTT.